The 21 T cell receptor beta chains below all came from one sample that was sequenced in a study of T-cell reconstitution after alpha-beta-depleted transplantation in children. Preparing the TCRbeta library involved the use of unique molecular identifiers. TCRdb passed the PCR reads through MiXCR, listing each CDR3 protein once. Seen here are fewer than 550,000 distinct CDR3 sequences, about an eighth observed once, and the top ten hold 11% to 15%. The source was PBMCs, mostly from graft donor cells, collected 180 days after TCRalphabeta/CD19-depleted stem cell transplant. These receptors came from a female patient between 2 and 10 years old who had a stem cell transplant for aplastic anemia, so the T cells may come from the graft donor.

This rearrangement joins TRBV27 to TRBJ1-4, with D possibly matching TRBD1 (6 bases). Per germline, CDR1 MNHEY and CDR2 SMNVEV (reference sequence). The CDR3 contains 13 residues. Deletions cut 4 bases from V and 11 bases from J, with 14 bases between. The CDR3 here is CASSSQGTVKLFF. CDR3 sequence (DNA): TGTGCCAGCAGTTCCCAGGGGACGGTGAAACTGTTTTTT.

This clonotype showed up just a few times. The V and J genes are TRBV4-3 and TRBJ1-5, with 11 bases fitting TRBD1. Per germline, CDR1 LGHNA and CDR2 YSLEER. The CDR3 covers 14 residues. Trimming at V came to 3 bases and at J to 8 bases, leaving 3 bases not matched to a gene. The CDR3 DNA is TGCGCCAGCAGCCACTGGACAGGGGGCGAGCCCCAGCATTTT. This encodes CASSHWTGGEPQHF.

The chain links TRBV29-1 to TRBJ2-7; TRBD2 matches 9 bases. Germline V CDR1 and CDR2: SQVTM, ANQGSEA. The V gene end was trimmed by 1 base and the J gene end by 2 bases; junction bases not matched to a gene: 0. The CDR3 is made up of 13 amino acids. The CDR3 sequence is CSVEGGRAYEQYF. CDR3 coding DNA: TGCAGCGTTGAAGGCGGGAGGGCCTACGAGCAGTACTTC.

This clonotype was seen a few times. The J gene is TRBJ1-4, the V gene TRBV21-1. TRBV21-1 has pseudogene status. This CDR3 contains 16 residues. The CDR3 nucleotides are TGTGCCAGCAGCAAAGAGGGCAGTACAACTAATGAAAAACTGTTTTTT. It codes for CASSKEGSTTNEKLFF.

This clonotype was seen more than once but under ten times. The chain recombines TRBV18 with TRBJ2-5; TRBD1 matches at 8 bases. V dropped 5 bases and J dropped 5; count of bases not matched to a gene: 10. This CDR3 is built from 15 residues. CDR1 is KGHSH and CDR2 is LQKENI in the germline V gene. The CDR3 protein is CASSTRTGTGETQYF. The CDR3 coding sequence is TGTGCCAGCTCAACCCGGACAGGGACCGGCGAGACCCAGTACTTC.

This clonotype was seen more than once but under ten times. This chain uses TRBV30 with TRBJ2-1; 8 bases match TRBD2. Germline CDR1 and CDR2: GTSNPN and SVGIG (reference sequence). The CDR3 contains 15 residues. After removal of 0 bases from V and 5 bases from J, the junction contained 6 bases not matched to a gene. The CDR3 protein is CAWSVVGTRHNEQFF. CDR3 coding DNA: TGTGCCTGGAGTGTCGTTGGGACTAGGCACAATGAGCAGTTCTTC.

This clonotype was seen a handful of times. The rearrangement joins TRBV27 to TRBJ2-2; TRBD2 might be the D (5 bases). V was shortened by 5 bases and J by 6 bases, with 13 bases between the two germline ends. This CDR3 has 14 amino acids. Germline-derived CDR1 and CDR2 are MNHEY and SMNVEV (reference sequence). The CDR3 region is CASSMGALPGELFF. Written as DNA, the CDR3 is TGTGCCAGCAGTATGGGAGCACTGCCCGGGGAGCTGTTTTTT.

In this sample, this clonotype turned up many times. The CDR3 region has the DNA TGTGCCAGCATTCCCCTCCCTAGCGCTAATGGGAATGAGCAGTTCTTC. This sequence encodes CASIPLPSANGNEQFF. The V call is TRBV12-3 or TRBV12-4, the J call TRBJ2-1, with a possible D match to TRBD2 (6 bases). The V and J ends lost 7 bases and 7 bases respectively, with 23 bases between them. This CDR3 comprises 16 residues.

Only a few counts were recorded for this clonotype. The chain carries TRBV7-8 and TRBJ2-7, with D possibly called TRBD1 or TRBD2 (5 bases each). CDR1 is SGHVS and CDR2 is FQNEAQ in the germline V gene. V was trimmed by 1 base and J by 2 bases, leaving 9 bases between them. This CDR3 contains 14 residues. The CDR3 nucleotides read TGTGCCAGCAGCTTAGAACGGGGCCCCTACGAGCAGTACTTC. Translation gives CASSLERGPYEQYF.

The V gene is TRBV12-3 or TRBV12-4, the J gene TRBJ2-7, with TRBD1 identical over 8 bases. The CDR3 loop spans 15 amino acids. J lost 2 bases, V lost 5 bases, and 8 bases had no gene match. The DNA for the CDR3 is TGTGCCAGCAGTCCCGGGGCAGGGGGCCCCTACGAGCAGTACGTC. Residues: CASSPGAGGPYEQYV.

In this sample, this clonotype turned up a few times. V usage is TRBV28 and J usage is TRBJ2-7; D remains ambiguous. The CDR3 length is 14 residues. The V and J ends lost 6 bases and 1 base respectively, with 13 bases between them. Germline values: CDR1 MDHEN, CDR2 SYDVKM. The CDR3: CASRPLTRSYEQYF. The CDR3 DNA reads TGTGCCAGCAGACCATTGACACGTTCCTACGAGCAGTACTTC.

The chain links TRBV20-1 to TRBJ2-7; 12 bases align to TRBD1. Per the germline V gene, CDR1 is DFQATT and CDR2 is SNEGSKA (reference sequence). The CDR3 loop spans 15 amino acids. With V trimmed by 4 bases and J by 5 bases, 9 bases remained unmatched. CDR3 residues: CSAIRPGQGANEQYV. The CDR3 DNA is TGCAGTGCTATCAGGCCGGGACAGGGGGCCAACGAGCAGTACGTC.

The sample holds many counts of this clonotype. The chain joins TRBV7-9 to TRBJ1-5; no clear D gene. Deletions cut 1 base from V and 0 bases from J, with 4 bases between. The CDR3 covers 14 residues. Germline V lookup: CDR1 SEHNR, CDR2 FQNEAQ (reference sequence). CDR3 protein: CASSLVDSNQPQHF. As DNA, the CDR3 is TGTGCCAGCAGCTTAGTTGATAGCAATCAGCCCCAGCATTTT. The variable domain in full, with the rest retrieved from reference TRBV7-9 and TRBJ1-5, is DTGVSQNPRHKITKRGQNVTFRCDPISEHNRLYWYRQTLGQGPEFLTYFQNEAQLEKSRLLSDRFSAERPKGSFSTLEIQRTEQGDSAMYLCASSLVDSNQPQHFGDGTRLSIL.

This clonotype was seen repeatedly, ten times or more. The chain has TRBV4-3 and TRBJ2-7; either TRBD1 or TRBD2 may fit D (5 bases each). Trimming stripped 1 base from V and 0 bases from J, with 13 bases between. CDR1 and CDR2 (germline): LGHNA, YSLEER. The CDR3 has 16 residues. The CDR3 loop reads CASSQVRDGASYEQYF. CDR3 sequence (DNA): TGCGCCAGCAGCCAAGTTCGGGATGGGGCCTCCTACGAGCAGTACTTC.

This clonotype occurred a few times. The chain joins TRBV7-2 to TRBJ2-5, with D maybe TRBD2 (5 bases). Germline CDR1 reads SGHTA; CDR2 reads FQGNSA. The CDR3 length is 12 residues. Trimming cost V 7 bases and J 4 bases, with 10 bases left between them. This chain's CDR3 is CASTRGRETQYF. CDR3 DNA: TGTGCCAGCACGCGAGGGAGAGAGACCCAGTACTTC.

This clonotype was detected a few times. J is TRBJ2-1 and V is TRBV5-1; maybe TRBD2 (5 bases). This CDR3 has 13 residues. The germline CDR1 and CDR2 sequences are SGHRS and YFSETQ. V lost 0 bases and J lost 10, with 11 bases in between. This CDR3 is CASSLDPGWEQFF. The CDR3 nucleotides read TGCGCCAGCAGCTTGGACCCGGGATGGGAGCAGTTCTTC.

V gene TRBV5-1 combines with J gene TRBJ2-3, with D unresolved. V was pared by 7 bases and J by 2 bases, with 8 bases between. Germline loops: CDR1 SGHRS, CDR2 YFSETQ. This CDR3 is 12 amino acids long. The CDR3 region is CASADHTDTQYF. As DNA, the CDR3 is TGCGCCAGCGCGGATCACACAGATACGCAGTATTTT.

This clonotype was seen a handful of times. The chain joins TRBV29-1 to TRBJ2-5; 9 bases agree with TRBD1. Germline CDR1 SQVTM, CDR2 ANQGSEA. The J segment lost 5 bases and the V segment lost 7 bases, leaving 5 bases of the junction unmatched. This CDR3 is 12 amino acids long. CDR3 sequence (DNA): TGCAGCGCCGGACAGGGGACGGAGACCCAGTACTTC. It is translated as CSAGQGTETQYF.

The chain recombines TRBV24-1 with TRBJ2-1, with a weak D call TRBD2 (6 bases). CDR1 is KGHDR and CDR2 is SFDVKD in the germline V gene. The CDR3 runs to 15 residues. V lost 1 base and J lost 9, with 15 bases in between. This chain's CDR3 is CATSDFGGGGVEQFF. DNA for the CDR3: TGTGCCACCAGTGATTTCGGGGGAGGAGGCGTTGAGCAGTTCTTC.

V and J are TRBV12-3 or TRBV12-4 and TRBJ2-3, with TRBD2 matching over 8 bases. J was trimmed by 9 bases and V by 2 bases; bases with no gene match: 7. This CDR3 comprises 14 residues. Here the CDR3 reads CASSLSASGRTQYF. DNA for the CDR3: TGTGCCAGCAGTTTATCTGCGAGCGGGAGAACGCAGTATTTT.

This clonotype was detected ten times or more. The chain has TRBV9 and TRBJ2-4; 9 bases match TRBD2. The length of the CDR3 is 15 residues. The germline V gene has CDR1 SGDLS and CDR2 YYNGEE. Trimming took 0 bases from V and 13 from J; bases not matched to a gene: 11. The CDR3 sequence is CASSVDLGSGGFQYF. For the CDR3, the DNA is TGTGCCAGCAGCGTAGACCTGGGTAGCGGGGGCTTCCAGTACTTC.